Presented here are 22 T cell receptor beta chains from one specimen sequenced in a study of T cell repertoires in aging, cancer and after chemotherapy. Multiplex touch-down PCR with TRB-A/B primers amplified rearranged V-D-J TRB sequences. TCRdb reprocessed the multiplex PCR reads via MiXCR and lists one record per CDR3 protein. The table has 850 or so distinct CDR3 sequences, 20% to 30% seen once; the top ten hold under 45%. The template was genomic DNA from peripheral blood, not RNA. Sequenced input: blood. The receptors shown here come from a human donor with a blood cancer.

This clonotype ranks as medium-sized. The rearrangement uses TRBV7-9 and TRBJ1-1, with D unresolved. CDR3 length: 14 residues. With 0 bases removed from V and 1 base from J, the gap between germline ends came to 6 bases. The germline V gene encodes CDR1 SEHNR and CDR2 FQNEAQ (reference sequence). Here the CDR3 DNA reads TGTGCCAGCAGCTTAGCGCCCGGGAACACTGAAGCTTTCTTT. Translation: CASSLAPGNTEAFF. Variable domain in full (rest from reference TRBV7-9 and TRBJ1-1): DTGVSQNPRHKITKRGQNVTFRCDPISEHNRLYWYRQTLGQGPEFLTYFQNEAQLEKSRLLSDRFSAERPKGSFSTLEIQRTEQGDSAMYLCASSLAPGNTEAFFGQGTRLTVV.

This clonotype is categorized as large. This chain joins TRBV6-5 and TRBJ2-2; 8 bases match TRBD2. This CDR3 comprises 17 residues. The ends lost 6 bases at V and 0 bases at J; junction bases unmatched: 9. CDR1 and CDR2 (germline): MNHEY, SVGAGI. CDR3 sequence: CASRLKAGDANTGELFF. CDR3 DNA sequence: TGTGCCAGCAGATTGAAAGCGGGAGACGCGAACACCGGGGAGCTGTTTTTT.

Worth noting for this clonotype: It may be a read error: a sequence one base away is much more abundant. The V call is TRBV7-2, the J call TRBJ2-7; D gene uncertain. V shed 5 bases and J shed 3 bases, with 17 bases lying between them. This CDR3 comprises 15 residues. Germline values: CDR1 SGHTA, CDR2 FQGNSA. The CDR3 sequence: CASSLSVNVDYEQYF. The CDR3 DNA reads TGTGCCAGCAGCCTGTCCGTGAACGTAGACTACGAGCAGTACTTC.

Sample share makes this clonotype medium-sized. The V gene is TRBV6-1, the J gene TRBJ1-6; D possibly corresponds to TRBD1 (6 bases). The CDR3 consists of 15 residues. Germline V lookup: CDR1 MNHNS, CDR2 SASEGT. The germline V and J ends were trimmed by 7 bases and 10 bases, with 20 bases remaining between them. The CDR3 bases are TGTGCCAGCAACACCGGGGACACCACAAGCTCACCCCTCCACTTT. Its protein product is CASNTGDTTSSPLHF.

The chain employs TRBV6-5 and TRBJ2-3, with 12 bases lining up with TRBD2. Trimming took 6 bases from V and 2 from J; bases not matched to a gene: 15. Per the germline V gene, CDR1 is MNHEY and CDR2 is SVGAGI. The CDR3 is 19 residues long. CDR3 DNA: TGTGCCAGCAGACTCAAGGCCAGAGGACTAGCGGGACCCACAGATACGCAGTATTTT. It yields the protein CASRLKARGLAGPTDTQYF.

In its sample, this clonotype ranks as medium-sized. The J gene is TRBJ2-7, the V gene TRBV6-1; D gene unclear. CDR1 and CDR2 (germline): MNHNS, SASEGT. Trimming pared 3 bases from V and 3 bases from J, leaving 3 bases between. This CDR3 comprises 11 residues. CDR3 coding DNA: TGTGCCAGCAGTGACTACTACGAGCAGTACTTC. It yields the protein CASSDYYEQYF.

By proportion, this clonotype is medium-sized. V gene TRBV7-2 combines with J gene TRBJ2-5; TRBD2 is a possible D gene (6 bases). The CDR3 sequence is 14 residues long. The ends were cut back, 5 bases at V and 6 bases at J, with 16 bases in the middle. CDR1 is SGHTA, CDR2 FQGNSA, per germline. For the CDR3, the DNA is TGTGCCAGCAGCCCCCCCCCGGGGGATAAGACCCAGTACTTC. This sequence encodes CASSPPPGDKTQYF.

By sample fraction, this clonotype is medium-sized (0.01 to 0.1%). V usage is TRBV7-9 and J usage is TRBJ2-2; possible D gene TRBD2, 5 bases. Looked up from germline, CDR1 is SEHNR and CDR2 is FQNEAQ (reference sequence). V was clipped by 3 bases and J by 7 bases, with 12 bases between them. The CDR3 has 14 residues. The CDR3 DNA follows: TGTGCCAGCAGCTTTGGAGGTCTCCGCGGGGAGCTGTTTTTT. It encodes CASSFGGLRGELFF.

By proportion, this clonotype is medium-sized (0.01 to 0.1%). The V and J genes are TRBV6-2 or TRBV6-3 and TRBJ2-7, with D perhaps TRBD2 (6 bases). From germline, CDR1 is MNHEY and CDR2 SVGEGT. This CDR3 has 16 amino acids. V was cut by 4 bases and J by 4 bases, with 20 bases left in between. CDR3 nucleotides: TGTGCCAGCAGTTCCCTCATGGGGAGGTCCCCGTACGAGCAGTACTTC. It is translated as CASSSLMGRSPYEQYF.

This clonotype is deemed large. This chain connects TRBV15 to TRBJ2-3; D uncertain. The CDR3 runs 13 residues. The V end lost 8 bases, the J end lost 1 base, and 10 bases lay between the germline ends. Germline values: CDR1 LNHNV, CDR2 YYDKDF (reference sequence). CDR3 in DNA: TGTGCCACCCAGGAAATCGGCACAGATACGCAGTATTTT. Translated, it gives CATQEIGTDTQYF.

This clonotype occurred a few times. The rearrangement links TRBV20-1 to TRBJ2-5, with D perhaps assigned TRBD1 or TRBD2 (5 bases each). The CDR3 spans 12 residues. Germline loops: CDR1 DFQATT, CDR2 SNEGSKA (reference sequence). The V gene lost 7 bases and the J gene lost 1 base, with 10 bases spanning the gap. CDR3 protein: CSVTGLQETQYF. The CDR3 region has the DNA TGCAGTGTCACAGGACTCCAAGAGACCCAGTACTTC.

By share, this clonotype ranks as large. This chain connects TRBV5-4 to TRBJ2-5; D may be TRBD1 or TRBD2 (5 bases each). Trimming removed 4 bases at V and 4 bases at J, with 14 bases between. Germline V CDR1 and CDR2: SGHNT, YYREEE (reference sequence). The CDR3 totals 14 residues. CDR3 DNA: TGTGCCAGCAGCATGGGGCATGGAGGAGAGACCCAGTACTTC. The encoded protein is CASSMGHGGETQYF.

This clonotype is classed as medium-sized. This chain joins TRBV7-9 and TRBJ2-3, with TRBD2 matching over 8 bases. J gave up 2 bases and V 5 bases, and 6 bases lay outside the gene matches. Germline CDR1 and CDR2: SEHNR and FQNEAQ (reference sequence). CDR3 size: 15 residues. This CDR3 is CASSAGLGYTDTQYF. The DNA for the CDR3 is TGTGCCAGCAGCGCGGGACTAGGGTACACAGATACGCAGTATTTT.

By sample share, this clonotype is medium-sized. V and J are TRBV18 and TRBJ2-5; 7 positions agree with TRBD1. The CDR3 is 13 residues long. Germline CDR1 is KGHSH and CDR2 is LQKENI. J gave up 5 bases and V 4 bases, and 4 bases lay outside the gene matches. This CDR3 is CASSLQGMETQYF. The CDR3 nucleotides are TGTGCCAGCTCACTACAGGGGATGGAGACCCAGTACTTC.

Within the sample, this clonotype is large. V and J are TRBV29-1 and TRBJ2-1, with 8 bases lining up with TRBD2. J lost 1 base, V lost 0 bases, and 8 bases had no gene match. Germline V CDR1 and CDR2: SQVTM, ANQGSEA. CDR3 size: 17 residues. CDR3 sequence: CSVEDLRGRLSYNEQFF. The CDR3 DNA reads TGCAGCGTTGAAGATCTTCGCGGGAGGCTTTCCTACAATGAGCAGTTCTTC.

The chain recombines TRBV5-1 with TRBJ2-5, with 7 bases aligning to TRBD2. The CDR3 loop spans 16 amino acids. Germline trimming cut 3 bases from V and 0 bases from J; bases unmatched to any gene: 8. Germline V lookup: CDR1 SGHRS, CDR2 YFSETQ. The CDR3 spells CASSSTSERNQETQYF. DNA for the CDR3: TGCGCCAGCAGCTCAACTAGCGAGCGGAACCAAGAGACCCAGTACTTC. The whole variable domain, remainder taken from reference TRBV5-1 and TRBJ2-5, is KAGVTQTPRYLIKTRGQQVTLSCSPISGHRSVSWYQQTPGQGLQFLFEYFSETQRNKGNFPGRFSGRQFSNSRSEMNVSTLELGDSALYLCASSSTSERNQETQYFGPGTRLLVL.

By share, this clonotype counts as medium-sized. The V gene is TRBV27, the J gene TRBJ1-5; D is uncertain. CDR1 and CDR2 from the germline V gene are MNHEY and SMNVEV (reference sequence). The CDR3 contains 16 residues. The V end was cut by 2 bases, the J end by 2 bases, with 13 bases between. CDR3 bases: TGTGCCAGCAGTTTAGCAACCCCAGGCGGCAATCAGCCCCAGCATTTT. Translated, it gives CASSLATPGGNQPQHF.

The gene calls are TRBV19 and TRBJ2-1, with TRBD2 matching over 9 bases. The CDR3 is made up of 15 amino acids. Germline lookup yields CDR1 LNHDA and CDR2 SQIVND (reference sequence). J was trimmed by 3 bases and V by 7 bases; bases with no gene match: 7. The CDR3 DNA reads as TGTGCCAGTACCCGGGGGACTAGCAGCTACAATGAGCAGTTCTTC. It specifies CASTRGTSSYNEQFF.

This clonotype counts as medium-sized. The rearrangement uses TRBV10-3 and TRBJ2-6; tentatively, D is TRBD2 (5 bases). The V end lost 10 bases, the J end lost 5 bases, and 24 bases lay between the germline ends. This CDR3 region has 17 residues. The V gene's germline CDR1 is ENHRY and CDR2 SYGVKD. The CDR3 sequence: CATPGGEGEGRANVLTF. The CDR3 bases are TGTGCCACCCCTGGAGGAGAGGGAGAAGGCAGGGCCAACGTCCTGACTTTC.

The sample holds one count of this clonotype. Here the CDR3 reads CASMYRVSQPQHF. The CDR3 nucleotides read TGTGCCAGCATGTACAGGGTAAGCCAGCCCCAGCATTTT. This rearrangement joins TRBV6-2 or TRBV6-3 to TRBJ1-5; maybe TRBD1 (6 bases). The length of the CDR3 is 13 residues. V lost 7 bases to trimming and J lost 7 bases, with 14 bases between them. Germline CDR1 and CDR2: MNHEY and SVGEGT.

Within the sample, this clonotype is large. The rearrangement uses TRBV6-5 and TRBJ2-1; 14 bases align to TRBD2. Germline CDR1 reads MNHEY; CDR2 reads SVGAGI. The CDR3 sequence is 17 residues long. Trimming cost V 6 bases and J 9 bases; bases outside gene matches: 13. The CDR3 nucleotides are TGTGCCAGCAGACTCAAGGCCAGAGGACTAGCGGGAGGTGAGCAGTTCTTC. It translates to CASRLKARGLAGGEQFF.

This clonotype was seen more than once but under ten times. The J gene is TRBJ1-4, the V gene TRBV12-3 or TRBV12-4; D is unresolved. Trimming removed 6 bases at V and 5 bases at J, with 13 bases between. CDR3 size: 14 residues. The CDR3 region is CASSLGGLNEKLFF. The CDR3 nucleotides read TGTGCCAGCAGCCTCGGTGGTTTGAATGAAAAACTGTTTTTT.